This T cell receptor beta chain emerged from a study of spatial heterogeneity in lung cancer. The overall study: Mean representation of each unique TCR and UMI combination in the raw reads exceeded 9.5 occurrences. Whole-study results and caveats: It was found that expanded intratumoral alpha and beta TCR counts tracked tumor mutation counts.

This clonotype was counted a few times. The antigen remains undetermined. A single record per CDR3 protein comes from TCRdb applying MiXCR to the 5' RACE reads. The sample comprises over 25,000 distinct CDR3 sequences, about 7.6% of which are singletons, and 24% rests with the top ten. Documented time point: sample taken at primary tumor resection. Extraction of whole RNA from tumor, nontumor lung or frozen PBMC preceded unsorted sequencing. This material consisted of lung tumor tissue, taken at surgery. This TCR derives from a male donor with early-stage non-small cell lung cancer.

The CDR3 nucleotides are TGCGCCAGCAGCCAAGATGGCAGGGGCGAGCAGTACTTC. This gives the protein CASSQDGRGEQYF. The chain joins TRBV4-3 to TRBJ2-7; D perhaps matches TRBD1 (6 bases). Trimming cost V 0 bases and J 6 bases, with 9 bases left between them. The CDR3 has 13 amino acids. CDR1 LGHNA and CDR2 YSLEER come from the germline V gene.